This entry lists 23 T cell receptor beta chains sequenced from one sample in a study of CD8 T cells in ankylosing spondylitis. In TCRdb, the 5' RACE reads were re-called with MiXCR into one record per CDR3 protein. Here the sample spans under 130,000 distinct CDR3 sequences, around 24% being singletons. The sample taken for sequencing was synovial fluid, either unsorted or a sorted T cell fraction (not recorded which). These receptors were obtained from a male donor with ankylosing spondylitis.

This clonotype has only a few counts. The gene calls are TRBV3-1 and TRBJ2-1, with 7 positions matching TRBD2. Germline lookup yields CDR1 LGHDT and CDR2 YNNKEL (reference sequence). This CDR3 spans 14 amino acids. V was clipped by 4 bases and J by 8 bases; unmatched bases: 8. CDR3 region: CASSPRGGPHEQFF. Here the CDR3 DNA reads TGTGCCAGCAGCCCCCGGGGAGGGCCACATGAGCAGTTCTTC.

The chain joins TRBV12-3 or TRBV12-4 to TRBJ1-2; D remains unclear. V was cut by 8 bases and J by 2 bases, with 6 bases left in between. The CDR3 is made up of 11 amino acids. The CDR3, as DNA: TGTGCCAGCGGTAGAAACTATGGCTACACCTTC. It encodes CASGRNYGYTF.

The CDR3 here is CATSRDWQSNEQFF. The CDR3 DNA sequence: TGTGCCACCAGCAGGGACTGGCAAAGCAATGAGCAGTTCTTC. The V call is TRBV15, the J call TRBJ2-1, with a weak D call TRBD2 (5 bases). Trimming cost V 3 bases and J 6 bases, with 12 bases left between them. This CDR3 is built from 14 residues. Germline V lookup: CDR1 LNHNV, CDR2 YYDKDF (reference sequence).

This clonotype was observed a single time. The chain employs TRBV11-2 and TRBJ2-7; D gene ambiguous. The CDR3 totals 13 residues. Germline-derived CDR1 and CDR2 are SGHAT and FQNNGV. V was cut by 5 bases and J by 0 bases, with 8 bases left in between. The CDR3 sequence is CASSPLFSYEQYV. CDR3 sequence (DNA): TGTGCCAGCAGCCCCTTATTCTCCTACGAGCAGTACGTC.

This clonotype was recorded a few times. The V call is TRBV9, the J call TRBJ1-6; D not certain. From germline, CDR1 is SGDLS and CDR2 YYNGEE. V shed 4 bases and J shed 6 bases, with 14 bases lying between them. This CDR3 contains 15 residues. DNA of the CDR3: TGTGCCAGCAGCCCCCTCACCGACGGTAATTCACCCCTCCACTTT. Translated: CASSPLTDGNSPLHF.

The gene calls are TRBV12-3 or TRBV12-4 and TRBJ2-7, with 10 bases matching TRBD1. The V and J ends lost 6 bases and 2 bases, in that order; junction bases with no gene match: 4. The CDR3 runs to 14 residues. DNA for the CDR3: TGTGCCAGCAGGATAGGGACAGGGGCCTACGAGCAGTACTTC. Protein product: CASRIGTGAYEQYF.

The chain couples TRBV20-1 to TRBJ2-7; D is possibly TRBD1 (5 bases). V dropped 2 bases and J dropped 2 bases, with 13 bases sitting between them. Germline CDR1 is DFQATT and CDR2 is SNEGSKA (reference sequence). This CDR3 has 14 residues. The CDR3 region is CSARMGGRAYEQYF. CDR3 in DNA: TGCAGTGCTAGAATGGGTGGCAGGGCCTACGAGCAGTACTTC.

The chain has TRBV7-2 and TRBJ1-5; D perhaps matches TRBD1 (6 bases). This CDR3 is built from 16 residues. Germline lookup yields CDR1 SGHTA and CDR2 FQGNSA. V was trimmed by 3 bases and J by 5 bases, leaving 17 bases between them. The CDR3 bases are TGTGCCAGCAGCTTGGTAGGGACATCGGTCTATCAGCCCCAGCATTTT. It yields the protein CASSLVGTSVYQPQHF.

At least ten counts were recorded for this clonotype. Here the CDR3 DNA reads TGCGCCAGCAGCCATCCGGCACCCTACACTGAAGCTTTCTTT. Translation gives CASSHPAPYTEAFF. This chain joins TRBV4-1 and TRBJ1-1; no definite D call. Looked up from germline, CDR1 is MGHRA and CDR2 is YSYEKL. V was trimmed by 3 bases and J by 3 bases, leaving 11 bases between them. This CDR3 comprises 14 residues.

This clonotype was observed a few times. The chain combines TRBV18 with TRBJ2-3, with D tentatively TRBD1 or TRBD2 (5 bases each). CDR1 KGHSH and CDR2 LQKENI come from the germline V gene. The CDR3 loop spans 14 amino acids. Trimming took off 0 bases at V and 5 bases at J, with 9 bases between the two ends. CDR3 region: CASSPPAGGDTQYF. CDR3 DNA: TGTGCCAGCTCACCACCGGCTGGGGGAGATACGCAGTATTTT.

The sample holds one count of this clonotype. The rearrangement uses TRBV29-1 and TRBJ1-2; 7 nucleotides align to TRBD1. The V segment lost 0 bases and the J segment 6 bases; nucleotides outside the gene matches: 10. Germline V CDR1 and CDR2: SQVTM, ANQGSEA. CDR3 length equals 15 residues. The CDR3 coding sequence is TGCAGCGTTGAAGACTGGGACAGCTTTAAGGATGGCTACACCTTC. Its protein is CSVEDWDSFKDGYTF.

This chain connects TRBV7-9 to TRBJ1-5, with no clear D. V lost 7 bases to trimming and J lost 7 bases, with 17 bases between them. This CDR3 region has 14 residues. Germline-derived CDR1 and CDR2 are SEHNR and FQNEAQ (reference sequence). CDR3 DNA sequence: TGTGCCAGCACCCAGGACCTTCCTGGGCAGCCCCAGCATTTT. Translating gives CASTQDLPGQPQHF.

The chain employs TRBV7-9 and TRBJ2-5; D unresolved. Deletions cut 4 bases from V and 1 base from J, with 7 bases between. This CDR3 region has 13 residues. Germline lookup yields CDR1 SEHNR and CDR2 FQNEAQ (reference sequence). The CDR3 DNA reads TGTGCCAGCAGCTCGCAGAGCCAAGAGACCCAGTACTTC. Translating gives CASSSQSQETQYF.

The sample holds a few counts of this clonotype. The V call is TRBV11-2, the J call TRBJ1-2; D is ambiguous. The CDR3 extends over 13 amino acids. Per the germline V gene, CDR1 is SGHAT and CDR2 is FQNNGV. The V and J ends lost 5 bases and 0 bases respectively, with 7 bases between them. CDR3 loop: CASSDSANYGYTF. Written as DNA, the CDR3 is TGTGCCAGCAGCGACTCAGCTAACTATGGCTACACCTTC.

The table lists this clonotype with many counts. V gene TRBV3-1 combines with J gene TRBJ2-1; 12 positions match TRBD2. CDR3 length equals 17 residues. Unmatched junction bases numbered 8, after V lost 3 bases and J lost 5 bases. Germline-derived CDR1 and CDR2 are LGHDT and YNNKEL (reference sequence). DNA of the CDR3: TGTGCCAGCAGCCAGCTAGCGGGAGGGCCTTTGGACAATGAGCAGTTCTTC. This translates into CASSQLAGGPLDNEQFF.

The chain uses TRBV7-6 and TRBJ2-4; D uncertain. The CDR3 length is 13 residues. V lost 1 base, J lost 9 bases, and 10 bases lay in between. Germline lookup yields CDR1 SGHVS and CDR2 FNYEAQ. CDR3 region: CASSLGKDTIQYF. CDR3 in DNA: TGTGCCAGCAGCTTAGGGAAGGATACCATTCAGTACTTC.

The CDR3: CASTSEEVTGELFF. As DNA, the CDR3 is TGCGCCAGCACTTCGGAAGAGGTGACCGGGGAGCTGTTTTTT. The J gene is TRBJ2-2, the V gene TRBV5-1; D ambiguous. CDR3 size: 14 residues. Germline assignment: CDR1 SGHRS and CDR2 YFSETQ. V lost 6 bases to trimming and J lost 5 bases, with 14 bases between them.

This clonotype was seen once. The V gene is TRBV19, the J gene TRBJ2-1, with D possibly matching TRBD2 (5 bases). CDR3 size: 18 residues. Trimming shortened V by 5 bases and J by 0 bases, and 20 bases separated the two germline ends. Germline lookup yields CDR1 LNHDA and CDR2 SQIVND (reference sequence). CDR3 protein: CASSVAGMLARSYNEQFF. CDR3 nucleotides: TGTGCCAGTAGTGTGGCCGGGATGCTGGCCCGCTCCTACAATGAGCAGTTCTTC.

This clonotype was found a few times. This chain joins TRBV11-2 and TRBJ2-2, with 12 bases that match TRBD2. The CDR3 is made up of 15 amino acids. The ends lost 5 bases at V and 4 bases at J; junction bases unmatched: 2. Germline-derived CDR1 and CDR2 are SGHAT and FQNNGV. The CDR3 sequence: CASSILAGGTGELFF. In DNA, the CDR3 is TGTGCCAGCAGCATACTAGCGGGAGGCACCGGGGAGCTGTTTTTT.

The chain has TRBV5-1 and TRBJ2-7; 7 nucleotides agree with TRBD1. The CDR3 is made up of 14 amino acids. CDR1 and CDR2 from the germline V gene are SGHRS and YFSETQ. V gave up 4 bases and J gave up 6 bases; unmatched junction bases: 10. The CDR3 DNA is TGCGCCAGCAGCCCGGACGTGGCAGGGGGCGAGCAGTACGTC. Amino acids: CASSPDVAGGEQYV.

The chain recombines TRBV4-2 with TRBJ1-1; the match to TRBD1 covers 8 bases. This CDR3 is built from 15 residues. V gave up 5 bases and J gave up 1 base; unmatched junction bases: 6. Looked up from germline, CDR1 is LGHNA and CDR2 is YNFKEQ. In DNA form, the CDR3 reads TGTGCCAGCAGCACAAAACAGGGGGGGAACACTGAAGCTTTCTTT. Amino acids: CASSTKQGGNTEAFF.

The chain couples TRBV20-1 to TRBJ2-1, with 13 positions matching TRBD2. Germline V gene data show CDR1 as DFQATT and CDR2 as SNEGSKA (reference sequence). This CDR3 is 14 amino acids long. With 5 bases clipped from V and 8 bases from J, the junction kept 6 bases outside the gene matches. Here the CDR3 DNA reads TGCAGTGCTTCTGGACTAGCGGGAGCGGATGAGCAGTTCTTC. Protein product: CSASGLAGADEQFF.

The chain is built from TRBV5-1 and TRBJ2-7; 7 bases are a match to TRBD2. The CDR3 runs 15 residues. The V gene's germline CDR1 is SGHRS and CDR2 YFSETQ. The V segment lost 4 bases and the J segment 5 bases; nucleotides outside the gene matches: 12. The CDR3 DNA reads TGCGCCAGCAGCACCGCGGGAGACCTTAAGCACGAGCAGTACGTC. Its translation: CASSTAGDLKHEQYV.